Listed below are T cell receptor beta chains from one sample, sequenced in a study of cytomegalovirus exposure and HLA in healthy donors. Here immunoSEQ multiplex PCR was the method, and the copy in TCRdb shows in-frame clones only, minus some. The sample records under 200,000 clones, roughly 80% being singletons. The sequencing input was PBMCs. Receptors originate from a man aged 45 to 65 in good health and CMV-seropositive. Each CDR3 is given with its conserved first and last residue. A D gene is named only where the DNA matches it firmly. The listing skips clone size in some rows; elsewhere it reads once, few, many or a size class.

clone_size	d_call	v_call	j_call	cdr3_aa	cdr3_nt
-	-	TRBV10-1	TRBJ2-7	CASIGVGRNTYEQYF	TGCGCCAGCATCGGGGTGGGGAGGAACACCTACGAGCAGTACTTC
-	-	TRBV5-3	TRBJ2-7	CARSLRSDRSSYEQYF	TGTGCCAGAAGCCTACGAAGTGACAGAAGCTCCTACGAGCAGTACTTC
-	TRBD1	TRBV5-1	TRBJ1-1	CASSHQDRDAEAFF	TGCGCCAGCAGCCACCAGGACAGGGACGCTGAAGCTTTCTTT
few	-	TRBV5-6	TRBJ1-1	CASNLVRMNTEAFF	TGTGCCAGCAATCTAGTGCGGATGAACACTGAAGCTTTCTTT
few	-	TRBV9	TRBJ1-1	CASSVGGHTEAFF	TGTGCCAGCAGCGTAGGAGGGCACACTGAAGCTTTCTTT
-	-	TRBV11-2	TRBJ1-1	CASIQGTANTEAFF	TGTGCCAGCATACAGGGAACTGCGAACACTGAAGCTTTCTTT
few	-	TRBV5-8	TRBJ1-5	CASSAGDNQPQHF	TGTGCCAGCAGCGCGGGGGACAATCAGCCCCAGCATTTT
-	TRBD1	TRBV5-1	TRBJ2-7	CASSLTGTGIYYEQYF	TGCGCCAGCAGCTTGACGGGGACAGGGATATACTACGAGCAGTACTTC
-	-	TRBV19	TRBJ1-5	CASTPPGGTKLNQPQHF	TGTGCCAGTACCCCACCGGGCGGGACCAAACTCAATCAGCCCCAGCATTTT
-	-	TRBV5-4	TRBJ2-5	CASSLGLIQETQYF	TGTGCCAGCAGCTTGGGACTTATCCAAGAGACCCAGTACTTC
-	-	TRBV6-1	TRBJ1-4	CASLYEKLFF	TGTGCCAGCTTATATGAAAAACTGTTTTTT
-	-	TRBV5-1	TRBJ1-4	CASRVMGQSNEKLFF	TGCGCCAGCAGAGTTATGGGGCAGAGTAATGAAAAACTGTTTTTT
-	-	TRBV10-3	TRBJ1-2	CAISEDRNYGYTF	TGTGCCATCAGTGAGGACAGGAATTATGGCTACACCTTC
-	TRBD1	TRBV4-3	TRBJ1-2	CASSQLQGGAYGYTF	TGCGCCAGCAGCCAACTACAGGGGGGGGCCTATGGCTACACCTTC
few	-	TRBV14	TRBJ2-1	CASSQGESWNEQFF	TGTGCCAGCAGCCAAGGCGAGAGTTGGAATGAGCAGTTCTTC
few	-	TRBV5-6	TRBJ1-4	CASSLGRQAFDEKLFF	TGTGCCAGCAGCTTAGGTAGGCAGGCGTTTGATGAAAAACTGTTTTTT
-	-	TRBV2	TRBJ1-1	CASSNGGLAFF	TGTGCCAGCTCGAACGGGGGGTTGGCTTTCTTT